Below are 21 T cell receptor beta chains sequenced from a single sample in a study of blood T cell repertoires in COVID-19 (dated by TCRdb to 2019 to 2021). The library was produced with the immunoSEQ multiplex PCR assay. Not all clones reach the TCRdb copy of this immuneACCESS table, which keeps in-frame sequences only. Checked studies attribute under half of the gap to unresolved V genes and leave the rest unexplained. A total of some 20,000 clones appear in this sample, less than 95% of them only once. The ten biggest clones cover more than 3.5% of the sample. Sequenced input: peripheral blood. These receptors came from a human donor in a cohort sampled during active COVID-19.

The chain combines TRBV11-3 with TRBJ2-1; 7 bases are a match to TRBD2. Germline trimming cut 3 bases from V and 9 bases from J; bases unmatched to any gene: 5. The CDR3 is made up of 13 amino acids. The germline gives CDR1 SGHNT, CDR2 YENEEA. CDR3: CASSFSLATEQFF. CDR3 bases: TGTGCCAGCAGCTTCTCACTAGCGACTGAGCAGTTCTTC.

V and J are TRBV12-3 or TRBV12-4 and TRBJ2-2; weak D call: TRBD1 (5 bases). The CDR3 runs 13 residues. Trimming removed 5 bases at V and 5 bases at J, with 9 bases between. CDR3 nucleotide sequence: TGTGCCAGCAGTCCGAGACAGACCGGGGAGCTGTTTTTT. Translation gives CASSPRQTGELFF.

The chain recombines TRBV7-9 with TRBJ2-1; 7 nucleotides align to TRBD2. The CDR3 sequence is 15 residues long. V lost 5 bases and J lost 7; bases outside the gene matches: 11. Per the germline V gene, CDR1 is SEHNR and CDR2 is FQNEAQ (reference sequence). The CDR3 DNA reads as TGTGCCAGCAGCCCCCCCGGACTAGATTTTAATGAGCAGTTCTTC. Translating gives CASSPPGLDFNEQFF.

V and J are TRBV2 and TRBJ2-3, with D possibly TRBD2 on 6 matching bases. Trimming cost V 7 bases and J 0 bases, with 14 bases left between them. From germline, CDR1 is SNHLY and CDR2 FYNNEI. The CDR3 has 15 amino acids. In nucleotides, the CDR3 is TGTGCCAGCAAAGGAAGAGGGACTAGCACAGATACGCAGTATTTT. Protein: CASKGRGTSTDTQYF.

This sequence joins TRBV9 and TRBJ2-3; 8 bases match TRBD2. The CDR3 runs to 16 residues. Germline assignment: CDR1 SGDLS and CDR2 YYNGEE. The J segment lost 2 bases and the V segment lost 6 bases, leaving 11 bases of the junction unmatched. CDR3: CASKPSGGLTTDTQYF. The CDR3 region has the DNA TGTGCCAGCAAACCCAGCGGGGGCCTTACCACAGATACGCAGTATTTT.

V and J are TRBV5-1 and TRBJ2-2, with D uncertain. The CDR3 spans 15 residues. Deletions cut 0 bases from V and 8 bases from J, with 14 bases between. Germline CDR1 and CDR2: SGHRS and YFSETQ. The CDR3 nucleotides read TGCGCCAGCAGCTTGGGCCCCATTGGGCCGGGGGAGCTGTTTTTT. Translation gives CASSLGPIGPGELFF.

The genes are TRBV18 and TRBJ1-2; 7 nucleotides line up with TRBD1. The CDR3 is 16 residues long. With 6 bases clipped from V and 2 bases from J, the junction kept 12 bases outside the gene matches. CDR1 KGHSH and CDR2 LQKENI come from the germline V gene. The CDR3 nucleotides read TGTGCCAGCTCGCGAGGGCTCGAGACAGGGAACTATGGCTACACCTTC. The encoded protein is CASSRGLETGNYGYTF.

The chain uses TRBV18 and TRBJ2-7, with TRBD2 identical over 7 bases. Germline values: CDR1 KGHSH, CDR2 LQKENI. The CDR3 totals 13 residues. Trimming removed 1 base from V and 7 bases from J; junction bases left unmatched: 4. The CDR3 DNA reads as TGTGCCAGCTCACCACAGCGGGACCGGGAGCAGTACGTC. This sequence encodes CASSPQRDREQYV.

This rearrangement joins TRBV7-8 to TRBJ2-6; a weak D match, TRBD1 (5 bases). Trimming shortened V by 2 bases and J by 0 bases, and 14 bases separated the two germline ends. The CDR3 loop spans 18 amino acids. Germline assignment: CDR1 SGHVS and CDR2 FQNEAQ. CDR3 sequence reads: CASSLLSGRGSGANVLTF. CDR3 DNA: TGTGCCAGCAGCTTATTATCCGGAAGGGGCTCTGGGGCCAACGTCCTGACTTTC.

J is TRBJ2-1 and V is TRBV4-3; no definite D call. CDR3 size: 18 residues. Trimming cost V 0 bases and J 0 bases, with 15 bases left between them. The germline gives CDR1 LGHNA, CDR2 YSLEER. The CDR3 DNA sequence: TGCGCCAGCAGCCAAGATGCGGCGGTTAGTAGCTCCTACAATGAGCAGTTCTTC. As protein: CASSQDAAVSSSYNEQFF.

CDR3 protein: CASSLGLGSSYNEQFF. In DNA, the CDR3 is TGTGCCAGCAGCTTAGGGTTGGGGAGCTCCTACAATGAGCAGTTCTTC. This sequence joins TRBV11-2 and TRBJ2-1, with D tentatively TRBD2 (5 bases). Trimming pared 1 base from V and 0 bases from J, leaving 10 bases between. CDR1 and CDR2 (germline): SGHAT, FQNNGV. This CDR3 spans 16 amino acids.

V gene TRBV18 combines with J gene TRBJ1-1; 9 bases fit TRBD1. The CDR3 extends over 15 amino acids. Germline values: CDR1 KGHSH, CDR2 LQKENI. V shed 2 bases, J shed 5 bases, and the junction held 6 bases outside the gene matches. CDR3 in amino acids: CASSPKSGTGTEAFF. Written as DNA, the CDR3 is TGTGCCAGCTCACCAAAGTCCGGGACAGGGACTGAAGCTTTCTTT.

This chain connects TRBV27 to TRBJ2-3, with D uncertain. The CDR3 extends over 13 amino acids. V was trimmed by 5 bases and J by 3 bases, leaving 9 bases between them. From germline, CDR1 is MNHEY and CDR2 SMNVEV (reference sequence). In DNA, the CDR3 is TGTGCCAGCAGTCGGCCAGGAACAGATACGCAGTATTTT. This gives the protein CASSRPGTDTQYF.

The chain couples TRBV15 to TRBJ2-7; the D gene is possibly TRBD2 (5 bases). The ends were cut back, 3 bases at V and 2 bases at J, with 14 bases in the middle. CDR1 LNHNV and CDR2 YYDKDF come from the germline V gene (reference sequence). This CDR3 has 15 amino acids. CDR3 sequence (DNA): TGTGCCACCAGCAGCGATTTACCCGGGGCCTACGAGCAGTACGTC. Translated: CATSSDLPGAYEQYV.

This clone appeared once. The rearrangement uses TRBV15 and TRBJ2-1; D is possibly TRBD1 (5 bases). CDR3 length: 12 residues. The germline CDR1 and CDR2 sequences are LNHNV and YYDKDF (reference sequence). The CDR3 coding sequence is TGTGCTTCCGGTCAGGGATGGTCTGAGCAGTTCTTC. Translating gives CASGQGWSEQFF.

The chain has TRBV6-5 and TRBJ2-5; D might be TRBD2 (6 bases). V dropped 6 bases and J dropped 2 bases, with 10 bases sitting between them. Per the germline V gene, CDR1 is MNHEY and CDR2 is SVGAGI. The CDR3 sequence is 13 residues long. The CDR3 DNA sequence: TGTGCCAGCAGGGAGGGAGCGCAAGAGACCCAGTACTTC. Residues: CASREGAQETQYF.

The chain carries TRBV30 and TRBJ1-1, with TRBD1 matching 9 bases. The V segment lost 2 bases and the J segment 6 bases; nucleotides outside the gene matches: 4. In germline, CDR1 is GTSNPN, CDR2 SVGIG (reference sequence). The CDR3 runs 13 residues. The CDR3 DNA follows: TGTGCCTGGAGTAGAACAGGGGGCTCTGAAGCTTTCTTT. Protein: CAWSRTGGSEAFF.

This clone was seen just once. This sequence joins TRBV14 and TRBJ2-7; D might be TRBD2 (6 bases). The CDR3 is 16 residues long. V was clipped by 1 base and J by 1 base, with 14 bases between them. Germline CDR1 reads SGHDN; CDR2 reads FVKESK. The CDR3 loop reads CASSQGRGGVSYEQYF. In nucleotides, the CDR3 is TGTGCCAGCAGCCAAGGTCGAGGCGGGGTTTCCTACGAGCAGTACTTC.

The chain is built from TRBV20-1 and TRBJ2-1; 14 positions match TRBD2. J was trimmed by 9 bases and V by 3 bases; bases with no gene match: 10. This CDR3 region has 16 residues. The germline CDR1 and CDR2 sequences are DFQATT and SNEGSKA (reference sequence). The chain's CDR3 is CSASLGLAGVQFEQFF. CDR3 nucleotides: TGCAGTGCTAGTCTGGGACTAGCGGGGGTCCAGTTTGAGCAGTTCTTC.

This sequence joins TRBV6-1 and TRBJ2-7, with a possible D match to TRBD1 (5 bases). This CDR3 region has 16 residues. The ends were cut back, 6 bases at V and 1 base at J, with 19 bases in the middle. Germline V lookup: CDR1 MNHNS, CDR2 SASEGT. The DNA for the CDR3 is TGTGCCAGCAGCGAAACAGGCCTTTGGGGATCCTACGAGCAGTACTTC. Its protein is CASSETGLWGSYEQYF.

This chain connects TRBV18 to TRBJ2-7; the D gene is possibly TRBD2 (6 bases). This CDR3 has 14 residues. From germline, CDR1 is KGHSH and CDR2 LQKENI. V lost 2 bases and J lost 5, with 13 bases in between. CDR3 sequence reads: CASSPGGNPNEQYF. CDR3 sequence (DNA): TGTGCCAGCTCACCAGGAGGGAATCCCAACGAGCAGTACTTC. Filled out from reference TRBV18 and TRBJ2-7, the complete variable domain reads NAGVMQNPRHLVRRRGQEARLRCSPMKGHSHVYWYRQLPEEGLKFMVYLQKENIIDESGMPKERFSAEFPKEGPSILRIQQVVRGDSAAYFCASSPGGNPNEQYFGPGTRLTVT.